These 6 T cell receptor beta chains were sequenced from one sample in a study of response to subunit inactivated influenza vaccine. TCRdb independently ran MiXCR on the RT-PCR reads; one entry per CDR3 protein. This sample has about 530,000 distinct CDR3 sequences, with 12% found just once. The sequencing here drew on PBMCs from blood, taken on the day of vaccination. These receptors all come from a man aged 45-65 years who received an inactivated influenza vaccine.

This clonotype has only a few counts. The rearrangement uses TRBV3-1 and TRBJ1-1, with 11 bases identical to TRBD1. J was trimmed by 11 bases and V by 4 bases; bases with no gene match: 18. Germline V gene lookup returns CDR1 LGHDT and CDR2 YNNKEL (reference sequence). The CDR3 covers 17 residues. The CDR3 coding sequence is TGTGCCAGCAGCCCCTACCCATACCGGGACAGGGGGGTTTGGGCTTTCTTT. Protein: CASSPYPYRDRGVWAFF.

This clonotype was found many times. The V and J genes are TRBV12-3 or TRBV12-4 and TRBJ2-1; 11 bases fit TRBD2. With 5 bases clipped from V and 9 bases from J, the junction kept 6 bases outside the gene matches. This CDR3 comprises 14 residues. The chain's CDR3 is CASSHSGGAVEQFF. The CDR3 DNA reads as TGTGCCAGCAGTCATAGCGGGGGGGCTGTTGAGCAGTTCTTC.

This rearrangement joins TRBV5-1 to TRBJ2-1; 14 positions agree with TRBD2. The CDR3 is made up of 17 amino acids. Unmatched junction bases numbered 3, after V lost 4 bases and J lost 0 bases. Germline lookup yields CDR1 SGHRS and CDR2 YFSETQ. The CDR3 region is CASSGGLAGASYNEQFF. In DNA, the CDR3 is TGCGCCAGCAGCGGGGGACTAGCGGGGGCCTCCTACAATGAGCAGTTCTTC.

This clonotype turned up a few times. The chain uses TRBV11-2 and TRBJ2-1; TRBD1 matches 9 bases. V was clipped by 4 bases and J by 0 bases; unmatched bases: 4. Germline values: CDR1 SGHAT, CDR2 FQNNGV. This CDR3 is 16 amino acids long. The DNA for the CDR3 is TGTGCCAGCAGCTCTCGGACAGGGGCCTCCTACAATGAGCAGTTCTTC. Amino acid sequence: CASSSRTGASYNEQFF.

The chain's CDR3 is CASRRDPGTASYEQYF. The DNA of the CDR3 is TGTGCCAGCAGAAGAGATCCCGGGACAGCTTCCTACGAGCAGTACTTC. V and J are TRBV6-2 or TRBV6-3 and TRBJ2-7, with 7 bases fitting TRBD1. The CDR3 totals 16 residues. CDR1 MNHEY and CDR2 SVGEGT come from the germline V gene. Unmatched junction bases numbered 12, after V lost 6 bases and J lost 1 base.

This clonotype has a count of ten or more. V usage is TRBV6-1 and J usage is TRBJ2-7, with 8 nucleotides matching TRBD1. CDR3 length: 17 residues. V lost 5 bases and J lost 3; bases outside the gene matches: 15. Germline CDR1 is MNHNS and CDR2 is SASEGT. The CDR3 nucleotides are TGTGCCAGCAGTACCATTCTACAGGGGGTGCCTTTCTACGAGCAGTACTTC. Its translation is CASSTILQGVPFYEQYF.